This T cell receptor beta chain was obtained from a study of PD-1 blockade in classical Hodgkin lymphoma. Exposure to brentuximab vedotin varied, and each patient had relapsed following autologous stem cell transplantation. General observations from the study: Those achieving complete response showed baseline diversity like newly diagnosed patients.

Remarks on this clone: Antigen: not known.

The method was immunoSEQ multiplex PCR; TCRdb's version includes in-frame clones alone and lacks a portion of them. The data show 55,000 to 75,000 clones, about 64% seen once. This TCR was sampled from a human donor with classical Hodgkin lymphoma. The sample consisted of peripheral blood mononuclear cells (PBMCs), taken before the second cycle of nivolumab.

This chain's CDR3 is CASSLSQGVGTEAFF. The CDR3 DNA sequence: TGCGCCAGCAGCCTGTCACAGGGGGTCGGCACTGAAGCTTTCTTT. This chain connects TRBV5-1 to TRBJ1-1, with 8 bases aligning to TRBD1. This CDR3 is built from 15 residues. The germline V gene has CDR1 SGHRS and CDR2 YFSETQ. With V trimmed by 4 bases and J by 4 bases, 9 bases remained unmatched.